The sequence of this T cell receptor (beta chain) was determined in a study of T cell responses to AZD1222 COVID-19 vaccine. Notes on the study in general: Researchers took repertoire samples only after the peak T cell response had come. It should be noted that donors were predominantly white British and more often female, and clonal diversity was possibly underestimated.

Turning to this clone: Its specificity is not known.

The analysis combined second doses at about 4 or about 12 weeks. The V gene end was trimmed by 0 bases and the J gene end by 6 bases; junction bases not matched to a gene: 8. Germline V CDR1 and CDR2: SGDLS, YYNGEE. The CDR3 is made up of 15 amino acids. TCRdb's table, derived via immunoSEQ multiplex PCR, lists solely in-frame clones and lacks some. The data show roughly 120,000 clones, with 85% seen just once and roughly 4% held by the top ten. V gene TRBV9 combines with J gene TRBJ1-1; 7 bases align to TRBD1. Sequencing was performed on peripheral blood, taken 28 days after the second AZD1222 dose. This receptor was obtained from an adult who received the AZD1222 COVID-19 vaccine. The CDR3 bases are TGTGCCAGCAGCGTAGTTGAGGGGGCGTTCCCTGAAGCTTTCTTT. Protein sequence: CASSVVEGAFPEAFF.